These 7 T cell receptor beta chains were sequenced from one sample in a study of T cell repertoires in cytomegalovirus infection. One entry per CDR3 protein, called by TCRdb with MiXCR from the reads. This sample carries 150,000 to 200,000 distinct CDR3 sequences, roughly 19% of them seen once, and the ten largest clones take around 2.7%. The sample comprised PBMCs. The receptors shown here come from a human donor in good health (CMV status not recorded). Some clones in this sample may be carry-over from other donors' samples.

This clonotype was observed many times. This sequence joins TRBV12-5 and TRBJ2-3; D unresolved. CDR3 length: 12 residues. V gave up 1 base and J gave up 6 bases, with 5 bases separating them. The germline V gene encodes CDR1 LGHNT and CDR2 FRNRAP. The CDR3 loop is CASGLDRDTQYF. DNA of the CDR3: TGTGCTAGTGGTTTGGACCGCGATACGCAGTATTTT. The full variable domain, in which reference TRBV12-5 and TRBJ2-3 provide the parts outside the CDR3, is DARVTQTPRHKVTEMGQEVTMRCQPILGHNTVFWYRQTMMQGLELLAYFRNRAPLDDSGMPKDRFSAEMPDATLATLKIQPSEPRDSAVYFCASGLDRDTQYFGPGTRLTVL.

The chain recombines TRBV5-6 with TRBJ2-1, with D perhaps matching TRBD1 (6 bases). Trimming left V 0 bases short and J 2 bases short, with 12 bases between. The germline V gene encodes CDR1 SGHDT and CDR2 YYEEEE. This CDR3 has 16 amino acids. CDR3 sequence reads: CASSLALGATYNEQFF. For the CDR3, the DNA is TGTGCCAGCAGCTTGGCCTTGGGGGCCACCTACAATGAGCAGTTCTTC. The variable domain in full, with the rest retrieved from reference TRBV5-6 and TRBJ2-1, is DAGVTQSPTHLIKTRGQQVTLRCSPKSGHDTVSWYQQALGQGPQFIFQYYEEEERQRGNFPDRFSGHQFPNYSSELNVNALLLGDSALYLCASSLALGATYNEQFFGPGTRLTVL.

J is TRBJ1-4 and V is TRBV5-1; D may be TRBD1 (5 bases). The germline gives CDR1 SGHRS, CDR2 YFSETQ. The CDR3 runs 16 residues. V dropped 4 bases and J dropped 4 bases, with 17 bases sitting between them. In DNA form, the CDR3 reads TGCGCCAGCAGCATAGCACCGGGACTGGATAATGAAAAACTGTTTTTT. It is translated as CASSIAPGLDNEKLFF.

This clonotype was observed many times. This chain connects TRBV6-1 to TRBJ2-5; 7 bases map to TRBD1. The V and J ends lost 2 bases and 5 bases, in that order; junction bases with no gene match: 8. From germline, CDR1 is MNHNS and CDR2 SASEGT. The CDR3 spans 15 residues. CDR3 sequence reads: CASSEIVLRGETQYF. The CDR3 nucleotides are TGTGCCAGCAGTGAAATCGTTCTCAGGGGGGAGACCCAGTACTTC.

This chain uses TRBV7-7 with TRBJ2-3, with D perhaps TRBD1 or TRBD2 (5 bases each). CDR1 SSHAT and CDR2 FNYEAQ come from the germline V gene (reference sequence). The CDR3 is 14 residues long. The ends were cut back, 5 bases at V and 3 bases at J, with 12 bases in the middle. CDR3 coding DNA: TGTGCCAGCAGCCCAGGGTTAGCGACAGATACGCAGTATTTT. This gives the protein CASSPGLATDTQYF.

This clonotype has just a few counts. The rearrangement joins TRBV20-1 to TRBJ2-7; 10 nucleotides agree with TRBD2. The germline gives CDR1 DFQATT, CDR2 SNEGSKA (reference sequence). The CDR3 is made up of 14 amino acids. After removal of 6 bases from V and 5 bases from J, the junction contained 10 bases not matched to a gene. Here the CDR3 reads CSAAQREGFDEQYF. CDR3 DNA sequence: TGCAGTGCCGCGCAGCGGGAGGGTTTCGACGAGCAGTACTTC.

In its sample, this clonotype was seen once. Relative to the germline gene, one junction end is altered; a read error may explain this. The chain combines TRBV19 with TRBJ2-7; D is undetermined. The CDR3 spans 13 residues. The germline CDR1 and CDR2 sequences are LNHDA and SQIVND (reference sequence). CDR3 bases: TGTGCCAGTAGTATTGATCGTACGGGCCTACCGCTCTTC. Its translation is CASSIDRTGLPLF.